The present entry profiles one T cell receptor beta chain with its context. Its antigen is unidentified. This PCR relied on a set of 60 Vbeta primers and 13 Jbeta primers. The repertoire was sequenced with immunoSEQ multiplex PCR; TCRdb's copy has only in-frame clones and lacks some. Of approximately 120,000 clones in the sample, around 78% were seen once. The sample originates from a study of cytomegalovirus exposure and HLA in healthy donors. Broader study findings: High specificity and sensitivity for cytomegalovirus status were reported for the classifier. Most TCR sequences were seen very rarely across donors, but some public TCRs occurred in many.

Germline loops: CDR1 SGHTA, CDR2 FQGTGA. The V gene end was trimmed by 3 bases and the J gene end by 6 bases; junction bases not matched to a gene: 11. This CDR3 comprises 16 residues. This sequence joins TRBV7-3 and TRBJ2-3, with TRBD2 identical over 8 bases. Sequencing used PBMCs. This receptor was identified in a man aged 40-50 years in good health and CMV-seronegative. The CDR3 coding sequence is TGTGCCAGCAGCTTGGGGGCAGCGGGGGCGGGGGATACGCAGTATTTT. Amino acids: CASSLGAAGAGDTQYF.